This T cell receptor beta chain was observed in a study of molecular identifiers for immune sequencing clone quantification. This clonotype was recorded a few times. MiXCR, run by TCRdb on the PCR reads, gives a single entry per CDR3 protein. The sample has about 500,000 distinct CDR3 sequences; about 20% are singletons. This CDR3 is 13 amino acids long. CDR1 SGHVS and CDR2 FNYEAQ come from the germline V gene. Trimming removed 4 bases at V and 4 bases at J, with 11 bases between. This chain joins TRBV7-6 and TRBJ2-7; the D gene is possibly TRBD1 (7 bases). The sample comprised naive CD8+ T cells from blood, with Jurkat cell RNA spiked in. Subset meaning: FACS-sorted CD8+CD4-CCR7+CD45RA+ naive T cells. The sequence came from a human donor in good health. Some libraries in this study had Jurkat cell RNA spiked in. CDR3 in amino acids: CASSWGDRYEQYF. For the CDR3, the DNA is TGTGCCAGCAGCTGGGGGGACAGATACGAGCAGTACTTC.